This note documents a single T cell receptor (beta chain) sequence. The data belong to a study of cytomegalovirus exposure and HLA in healthy donors. Germline-derived CDR1 and CDR2 are LNHDA and SQIVND (reference sequence). The CDR3 totals 14 residues. Trimming removed 5 bases from V and 0 bases from J, with 11 bases in between. PCR involved 60 Vbeta and 13 Jbeta primers. Some clones are missing from TCRdb's copy, which holds only in-frame ones; the method was immunoSEQ multiplex PCR. The sample has over 150,000 clones, around three quarters seen once. This clonotype was obtained from a young woman in good health and CMV-seronegative. The chain links TRBV19 to TRBJ2-7, with D maybe TRBD1 (6 bases). The sample consisted of PBMCs. CDR3: CASSGQDSSYEQYF. As DNA, the CDR3 is TGTGCCAGTAGTGGGCAGGACAGCTCCTACGAGCAGTACTTC.